A single T cell receptor (beta chain) is shown here with its context. The sample originates from a study of cytomegalovirus exposure and HLA in healthy donors. At the level of the study: The same platform was used for the 110 or so validation repertoires as for the approximately 670 first-cohort repertoires, as reported in a later analysis.

Repertoires were generated with immunoSEQ multiplex PCR, while TCRdb's copy carries only in-frame clones and drops some. Of some 210,000 clones in the sample, less than 85% were seen once. CDR3 size: 16 residues. Trimming removed 0 bases at V and 3 bases at J, with 16 bases between. CDR1 SQVTM and CDR2 ANQGSEA come from the germline V gene. This clonotype was obtained from a woman aged 18-29 years in good health and CMV-seronegative. J is TRBJ2-3 and V is TRBV29-1; D uncertain. Material: PBMCs. CDR3 nucleotides: TGCAGCGTTGAAGATCTGGCCGAGTGGGGAACAGATACGCAGTATTTT. Its translation is CSVEDLAEWGTDTQYF.